These 27 T cell receptor beta chains originate from one sample sequenced in a study of T cell responses to AZD1222 COVID-19 vaccine. Assay: immunoSEQ multiplex PCR; the TCRdb copy retains only in-frame clones and omits some. The profile shows 99,000 or so clones, more than 70% of them singletons. Sequences were derived from peripheral blood, sampled on day 0 of AZD1222 vaccination. The receptors derive from an adult in good health.

J is TRBJ2-7 and V is TRBV7-2; TRBD2 matches at 7 bases. V lost 2 bases to trimming and J lost 5 bases; unmatched junction nucleotides: 9. Germline V gene sequence: CDR1 SGHTA, CDR2 FQGNSA. The CDR3 consists of 15 residues. The CDR3 protein is CASSLSRREVDEQYF. CDR3 in DNA: TGTGCCAGCAGCTTATCCAGACGGGAGGTCGACGAGCAGTACTTC.

This clone was detected once. The chain has TRBV2 and TRBJ1-6; TRBD1 matches 8 bases. This CDR3 spans 19 amino acids. Looked up from germline, CDR1 is SNHLY and CDR2 is FYNNEI. J was trimmed by 0 bases and V by 7 bases; bases with no gene match: 14. CDR3 protein: CASNNDRGVLSSYNSPLHF. Written as DNA, the CDR3 is TGTGCCAGCAATAACGACAGGGGCGTATTAAGCTCCTATAATTCACCCCTCCACTTT.

V and J are TRBV5-1 and TRBJ2-7; D is possibly TRBD1 (6 bases). This CDR3 has 14 residues. V gave up 4 bases and J gave up 5 bases, with 16 bases separating them. Germline CDR1 reads SGHRS; CDR2 reads YFSETQ. In nucleotides, the CDR3 is TGCGCCAGCAGCCCCGTCACAGGGATCCACGAGCAGTACTTC. Translated, it gives CASSPVTGIHEQYF.

The V and J genes are TRBV4-2 and TRBJ2-7, with 7 bases matching TRBD2. V lost 0 bases to trimming and J lost 2 bases; unmatched junction nucleotides: 19. This CDR3 spans 20 amino acids. From germline, CDR1 is LGHNA and CDR2 YNFKEQ. The CDR3 bases are TGTGCCAGCAGCCAAGATCTGACTGTGGCGGGAGACCCCCGAGCCTACGAGCAGTACTTC. Amino acids: CASSQDLTVAGDPRAYEQYF.

This rearrangement joins TRBV7-3 to TRBJ2-2, with D hard to call. Germline V gene sequence: CDR1 SGHTA, CDR2 FQGTGA. V was pared by 5 bases and J by 4 bases, with 5 bases between. The CDR3 has 12 residues. CDR3 DNA: TGTGCCAGCAGCGTTGCCACCGGGGAGCTGTTTTTT. Protein sequence: CASSVATGELFF.

The chain is built from TRBV28 and TRBJ2-3, with 7 bases that match TRBD1. The CDR3 sequence is 15 residues long. J gave up 3 bases and V 2 bases, and 5 bases lay outside the gene matches. Germline CDR1 MDHEN, CDR2 SYDVKM. DNA for the CDR3: TGTGCCAGCAGTTTAAGTGGGACAGTTACAGATACGCAGTATTTT. Amino acid sequence: CASSLSGTVTDTQYF. The full variable domain, completed using reference TRBV28 and TRBJ2-3, is DVKVTQSSRYLVKRTGEKVFLECVQDMDHENMFWYRQDPGLGLRLIYFSYDVKMKEKGDIPEGYSVSREKKERFSLILESASTNQTSMYLCASSLSGTVTDTQYFGPGTRLTVL.

The J gene is TRBJ2-4, the V gene TRBV6-5; the D call may be TRBD1 or TRBD2 (5 bases each). Germline V gene data show CDR1 as MNHEY and CDR2 as SVGAGI. This CDR3 spans 14 amino acids. With 5 bases removed from V and 9 bases from J, the gap between germline ends came to 17 bases. This chain's CDR3 is CASSPQGDPGIQYF. The CDR3 DNA reads TGTGCCAGCAGTCCCCAGGGAGACCCCGGCATTCAGTACTTC.

This rearrangement joins TRBV6-2 or TRBV6-3 to TRBJ2-5, with TRBD2 as a possible D gene (7 bases). CDR3 length: 14 residues. V lost 5 bases to trimming and J lost 5 bases, with 15 bases between them. Per the germline V gene, CDR1 is MNHEY and CDR2 is SVGEGT. CDR3 region: CASSGEGGGETQYF. The CDR3 bases are TGTGCCAGCAGTGGCGAGGGGGGAGGGGAGACCCAGTACTTC.

The V call is TRBV29-1, the J call TRBJ2-2; 7 bases fit TRBD1. Germline values: CDR1 SQVTM, CDR2 ANQGSEA. The CDR3 spans 15 residues. V lost 6 bases and J lost 4; bases outside the gene matches: 11. CDR3 in DNA: TGCAGCGTCTCTAGAACAGGGGAAGTCACCGGGGAGCTGTTTTTT. Translated: CSVSRTGEVTGELFF.

J is TRBJ1-1 and V is TRBV7-9; 7 positions match TRBD1. V shed 5 bases, J shed 4 bases, and the junction held 4 bases outside the gene matches. The CDR3 consists of 13 residues. Germline CDR1 and CDR2: SEHNR and FQNEAQ (reference sequence). The CDR3 is CASSLGQFTEAFF. The CDR3 DNA reads TGTGCCAGCAGCCTGGGACAGTTCACTGAAGCTTTCTTT.

V usage is TRBV15 and J usage is TRBJ1-5, with D unresolved. The CDR3 contains 14 residues. Germline V gene sequence: CDR1 LNHNV, CDR2 YYDKDF (reference sequence). The V and J ends lost 3 bases and 5 bases respectively, with 11 bases between them. The CDR3, as DNA: TGTGCCACCAGCAGGCCGGGCAGAGATCAGCCCCAGCATTTT. It encodes CATSRPGRDQPQHF.

The chain is built from TRBV5-4 and TRBJ2-2; D may correspond to TRBD1 or TRBD2 (6 bases each). CDR1 is SGHNT, CDR2 YYREEE, per germline (reference sequence). V lost 4 bases to trimming and J lost 1 base, with 14 bases between them. The CDR3 loop spans 16 amino acids. This CDR3 reads CASSTKGGKNTGELFF. CDR3 bases: TGTGCCAGCAGCACCAAGGGGGGCAAGAACACCGGGGAGCTGTTTTTT.

V and J are TRBV6-2 or TRBV6-3 and TRBJ1-1; D possibly corresponds to TRBD1 (5 bases). Germline V CDR1 and CDR2: MNHEY, SVGEGT. Trimming stripped 7 bases from V and 2 bases from J, with 11 bases between. The CDR3 runs 13 residues. The CDR3 DNA reads TGTGCCAGCAACCCCAGGGTAAACACTGAAGCTTTCTTT. Protein: CASNPRVNTEAFF.

This sequence joins TRBV7-2 and TRBJ1-5; a possible D gene is TRBD1 (5 bases). The V end was cut by 2 bases, the J end by 5 bases, with 7 bases between. Germline V gene lookup returns CDR1 SGHTA and CDR2 FQGNSA. The CDR3 contains 13 residues. CDR3 sequence: CASSLRGDQPQHF. CDR3 DNA: TGTGCCAGCAGCTTAAGAGGGGATCAGCCCCAGCATTTT.

The J gene is TRBJ2-2, the V gene TRBV19, with D perhaps matching TRBD1 or TRBD2 (5 bases each). CDR3 size: 15 residues. The V and J ends lost 1 base and 7 bases respectively, with 13 bases between them. CDR1 and CDR2 from the germline V gene are LNHDA and SQIVND (reference sequence). This chain's CDR3 is CASSIASGQGGELFF. For the CDR3, the DNA is TGTGCCAGTAGTATAGCGTCGGGGCAGGGCGGGGAGCTGTTTTTT.

This clone was observed a single time. The chain joins TRBV10-3 to TRBJ1-2; D gene ambiguous. CDR3 length equals 13 residues. Germline CDR1 and CDR2: ENHRY and SYGVKD. Trimming took off 3 bases at V and 5 bases at J, with 10 bases between the two ends. CDR3 sequence reads: CAISEVKFYGYTF. CDR3 sequence (DNA): TGTGCCATCAGTGAAGTAAAGTTTTATGGCTACACCTTC.

The chain recombines TRBV24-1 with TRBJ2-1, with 7 bases matching TRBD1. V dropped 9 bases and J dropped 4; count of bases not matched to a gene: 2. This CDR3 contains 12 residues. The germline CDR1 and CDR2 sequences are KGHDR and SFDVKD. The CDR3 DNA follows: TGTGCCACCCGACAGGGTTACAATGAGCAGTTCTTC. Protein product: CATRQGYNEQFF.

The chain has TRBV19 and TRBJ2-7; D is possibly TRBD2 (6 bases). Germline CDR1 is LNHDA and CDR2 is SQIVND (reference sequence). The length of the CDR3 is 14 residues. V was trimmed by 2 bases and J by 3 bases, leaving 11 bases between them. DNA for the CDR3: TGTGCCAGTAGTATACAGGGAGGTATCTACGAGCAGTACTTC. It translates to CASSIQGGIYEQYF.

The rearrangement joins TRBV30 to TRBJ1-4; the D gene is possibly TRBD1 (6 bases). From germline, CDR1 is GTSNPN and CDR2 SVGIG (reference sequence). The CDR3 runs to 15 residues. The germline V and J ends were trimmed by 4 bases and 0 bases, with 12 bases remaining between them. In DNA, the CDR3 is TGTGCCTGGAACAGGGTTTCTGCAACTAATGAAAAACTGTTTTTT. It translates to CAWNRVSATNEKLFF.

The rearrangement links TRBV6-1 to TRBJ2-1; D call uncertain. Germline lookup yields CDR1 MNHNS and CDR2 SASEGT. CDR3 length equals 11 residues. Trimming took 0 bases from V and 8 from J, leaving 2 bases between them. This CDR3 reads CASSEADEQFF. CDR3 sequence (DNA): TGTGCCAGCAGTGAAGCGGATGAGCAGTTCTTC.

The rearrangement uses TRBV6-5 and TRBJ2-3; no clear D. V lost 9 bases to trimming and J lost 0 bases, with 10 bases between them. The CDR3 contains 13 residues. Germline V lookup: CDR1 MNHEY, CDR2 SVGAGI. The CDR3: CASLSTSTDTQYF. The CDR3 DNA sequence: TGTGCCAGTTTGTCGACTAGCACAGATACGCAGTATTTT.

The chain has TRBV9 and TRBJ1-3, with 7 bases matching TRBD1. The length of the CDR3 is 17 residues. The junction had 12 bases not matched to a gene; V was cut back by 2 bases and J by 4 bases. The V gene's germline CDR1 is SGDLS and CDR2 YYNGEE. CDR3 DNA: TGTGCCAGCAGCGTCGCAACCGGGACAGACTTCGGAAACACCATATATTTT. Encoded protein: CASSVATGTDFGNTIYF.

A few counts support this clone. The gene calls are TRBV30 and TRBJ2-7; 9 bases match TRBD1. With 3 bases clipped from V and 3 bases from J, the junction kept 6 bases outside the gene matches. Germline V CDR1 and CDR2: GTSNPN, SVGIG (reference sequence). This CDR3 is 14 amino acids long. As DNA, the CDR3 is TGTGCCTGGAGCGGACAGGGGCTTAACTACGAGCAGTACTTC. Translated: CAWSGQGLNYEQYF.

The V call is TRBV10-1, the J call TRBJ2-5, with D unclear. Germline V lookup: CDR1 WNHNN, CDR2 SYGVQD (reference sequence). The CDR3 totals 13 residues. V dropped 6 bases and J dropped 1 base, with 9 bases sitting between them. CDR3 sequence (DNA): TGCGCCAGCAGGGCAGGATTCCAAGAGACCCAGTACTTC. Encoded protein: CASRAGFQETQYF.

J is TRBJ2-4 and V is TRBV12-3 or TRBV12-4, with D maybe TRBD1 (6 bases). Trimming took 3 bases from V and 8 from J, leaving 8 bases between them. The CDR3 covers 12 residues. The CDR3 bases are TGTGCCAGCAGTTTTGCAGGGGACATTCAGTACTTC. It codes for CASSFAGDIQYF.

The chain couples TRBV25-1 to TRBJ2-2; TRBD2 matches at 9 bases. V gave up 2 bases and J gave up 5 bases; unmatched junction bases: 12. The germline CDR1 and CDR2 sequences are MGHDK and SYGVNS. The CDR3 runs 18 residues. The CDR3 DNA reads as TGTGCCAGCAGTGAAAAAACCGGGACTAGCATAGGGACCGGGGAGCTGTTTTTT. This translates into CASSEKTGTSIGTGELFF.

The DNA of the CDR3 is TGTGCCAGCACCCACCGGGACAAGCTTCCAATTTCTCTCGGGTATCGCAATCAGCCCCAGCATTTT. As protein: CASTHRDKLPISLGYRNQPQHF. The rearrangement uses TRBV27 and TRBJ1-5; tentatively, D is TRBD1 (6 bases). The ends were cut back, 7 bases at V and 2 bases at J, with 36 bases in the middle. This CDR3 spans 22 amino acids. Per the germline V gene, CDR1 is MNHEY and CDR2 is SMNVEV (reference sequence).